The present TCR beta chain was sequenced within a study of T cell clonality in common variable immunodeficiency. This CDR3 has 17 amino acids. Germline V gene data show CDR1 as LNHDA and CDR2 as SQIVND (reference sequence). The junction had 4 bases not matched to a gene; V was cut back by 1 base and J by 2 bases. Points from the study as a whole: In common variable immunodeficiency, TCR beta chains reportedly carried fewer deletions and N-nucleotide insertions. CVID subjects showed higher TCRbeta clonality than healthy controls. CVID subjects shared fewer TCRbeta clones than healthy controls did.

This clone came up many times. The antigen is not known. The read gets to within 3 residues of the CDR3 end, and the germline J gene fills in the rest. This table comes from immunoSEQ multiplex PCR, and its TCRdb copy is limited to in-frame clones, with some not included. This record lists about 35,000 clones, none seen once only, and the top ten clones contain 9.5%. This receptor was obtained from a person aged 18-70 years in good health. V is TRBV19 and J is TRBJ2-5; 13 bases line up with TRBD2. Sequences were obtained from peripheral blood mononuclear cells. The sequenced part of the CDR3 DNA is TGTGCCAGTAGTATAGTAGGACTAGCGGGAGAACAAGAGACC. This sequence encodes CASSIVGLAGEQET. The entire CDR3 sequence reads CASSIVGLAGEQETQYF.